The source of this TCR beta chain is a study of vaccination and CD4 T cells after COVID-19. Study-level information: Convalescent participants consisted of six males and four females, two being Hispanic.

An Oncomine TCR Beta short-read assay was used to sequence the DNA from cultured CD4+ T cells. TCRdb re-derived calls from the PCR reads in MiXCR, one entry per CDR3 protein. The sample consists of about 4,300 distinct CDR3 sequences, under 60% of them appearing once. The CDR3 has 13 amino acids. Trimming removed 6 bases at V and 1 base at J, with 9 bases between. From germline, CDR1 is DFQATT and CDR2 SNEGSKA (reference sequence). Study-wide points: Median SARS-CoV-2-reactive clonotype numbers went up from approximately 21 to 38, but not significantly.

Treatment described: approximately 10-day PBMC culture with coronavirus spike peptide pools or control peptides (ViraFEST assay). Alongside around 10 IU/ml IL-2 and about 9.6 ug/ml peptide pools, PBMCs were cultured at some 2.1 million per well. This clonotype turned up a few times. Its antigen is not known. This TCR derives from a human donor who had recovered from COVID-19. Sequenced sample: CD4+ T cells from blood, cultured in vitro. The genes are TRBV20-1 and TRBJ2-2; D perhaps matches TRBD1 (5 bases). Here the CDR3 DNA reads TGCAGTGCGTTGACAGAGAACACCGGGGAGCTGTTTTTT. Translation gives CSALTENTGELFF.